A selection of T cell receptor beta chains follows, all from one sample in a study of neurological immune-mediated disorders. TCRdb reanalysed the 5' RACE reads using MiXCR and keeps one entry per CDR3 protein. The sample includes 50,000 to 75,000 distinct CDR3 sequences, approximately 12% of them seen just once. Sequenced input: PBMCs. The receptors derive from an older woman with HTLV-1-associated myelopathy (HAM/TSP). Each CDR3 is given with its conserved first and last residue. Some rows mark clone size as missing; the rest say once, few, many or name a class of expanded clone.

size,V,length,J,CDR3
many,TRBV10-3,17,TRBJ1-3,CAISGNQQGSSGNTIYF
many,TRBV2,19,TRBJ2-2,CASSERGLAGDANTGELFF
many,TRBV29-1,17,TRBJ2-1,CSVRQREALGAYNEQFF
medium-sized,TRBV5-1,15,TRBJ2-7,CASSPGMGTTYEQYF
many,TRBV12-3/TRBV12-4,15,TRBJ1-2,CASSQAGTGGNGYTF
many,TRBV6-5,12,TRBJ2-3,CASGEITDTQYF
many,TRBV29-1,16,TRBJ2-1,CSVEDLGLAPSGEQFF
many,TRBV6-1,14,TRBJ1-3,CASKLGAPGNTIYF
many,TRBV5-1,11,TRBJ1-1,CASSLAGEAFF
-,TRBV29-1,13,TRBJ1-5,CSVRGTIREPQHF
many,TRBV7-9,14,TRBJ2-3,CASSPSRGADTQYF
many,TRBV29-1,16,TRBJ2-1,CSVDPAGGFYPNEQFF
-,TRBV5-1,15,TRBJ2-2,CASSLGPKGAGELFF
many,TRBV5-1,15,TRBJ2-1,CASSLLAGGLYEQFF
many,TRBV7-9,15,TRBJ1-4,CASSLEGTSNEKLFF
many,TRBV28,16,TRBJ1-3,CASSSLGGAIRKTIYF
-,TRBV15,13,TRBJ2-7,CATSRDRRYEQHF
many,TRBV12-3/TRBV12-4,16,TRBJ2-2,CASSGTGGAGPGELFF
many,TRBV12-3/TRBV12-4,10,TRBJ2-1,CASSRSEQFF
many,TRBV2,14,TRBJ2-3,CARLRDSDTDTQYF
many,TRBV7-9,14,TRBJ2-7,CASTHGGNSYEQYF
few,TRBV4-1,19,TRBJ1-4,CASSPWIELSERINEKLFF
many,TRBV7-9,14,TRBJ2-7,CASSNSGSGYEQYF
-,TRBV7-8,18,TRBJ1-5,CASSLIAGVGFDNQPQHF
many,TRBV12-3/TRBV12-4,14,TRBJ2-7,CASSPGQDHYEQYF
many,TRBV5-1,16,TRBJ2-1,CASSLNPESSYNEQFF
many,TRBV5-6,14,TRBJ1-5,CASSLRGSNQPQHF
many,TRBV5-1,17,TRBJ1-1,CASSLADRVHMNTEAFF
many,TRBV2,16,TRBJ1-2,CASSEVGQGVGYGYTF
many,TRBV6-5,14,TRBJ1-1,CASSPIRTAREAFF
many,TRBV3-1,17,TRBJ2-6,CASSQGTDHSGANVLTF
many,TRBV20-1,14,TRBJ2-1,CSARDRDFYNEQFF
many,TRBV5-1,12,TRBJ1-2,CASSSDIYGYTF
many,TRBV6-1,17,TRBJ2-3,CASSELGSGSFPDTQYF
many,TRBV12-3/TRBV12-4,12,TRBJ2-1,CASSWMRNEQFF
many,TRBV5-1,14,TRBJ1-1,CASSLERGGTEAFF
many,TRBV4-1,16,TRBJ2-7,CASVPRGSGSSYEQYF
-,TRBV6-1,18,TRBJ2-3,CASSVGLVGGGSTDTQYF
-,TRBV24-1,12,TRBJ2-5,CATSAQGETQYF
many,TRBV29-1,17,TRBJ2-1,CSVELSSGTSQWDEQFF
many,TRBV5-1,15,TRBJ1-1,CASSLDGGAVRRAFF